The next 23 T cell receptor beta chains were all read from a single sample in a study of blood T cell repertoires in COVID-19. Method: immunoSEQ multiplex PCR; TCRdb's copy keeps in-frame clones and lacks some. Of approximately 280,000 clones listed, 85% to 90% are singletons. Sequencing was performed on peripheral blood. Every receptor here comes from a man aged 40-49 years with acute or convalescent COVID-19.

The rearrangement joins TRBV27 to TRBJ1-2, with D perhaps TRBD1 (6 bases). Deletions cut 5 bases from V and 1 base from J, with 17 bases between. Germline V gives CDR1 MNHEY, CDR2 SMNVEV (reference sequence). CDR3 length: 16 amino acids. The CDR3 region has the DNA TGTGCCAGCAGTCCGGAGGCAGGGGCGGGTAACTATGGCTACACCTTC. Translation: CASSPEAGAGNYGYTF.

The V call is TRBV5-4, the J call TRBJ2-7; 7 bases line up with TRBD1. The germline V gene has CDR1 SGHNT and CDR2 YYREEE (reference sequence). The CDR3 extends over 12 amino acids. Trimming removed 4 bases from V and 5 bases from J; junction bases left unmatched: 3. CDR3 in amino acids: CASSRDRDEQYF. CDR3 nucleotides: TGTGCCAGCAGCCGGGACAGAGACGAGCAGTACTTC.

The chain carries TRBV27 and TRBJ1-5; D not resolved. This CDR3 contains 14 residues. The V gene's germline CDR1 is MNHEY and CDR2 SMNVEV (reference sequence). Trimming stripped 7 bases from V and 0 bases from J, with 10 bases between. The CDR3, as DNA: TGTGCCAGCACTGGGAGTATTAGCAATCAGCCCCAGCATTTT. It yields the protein CASTGSISNQPQHF.

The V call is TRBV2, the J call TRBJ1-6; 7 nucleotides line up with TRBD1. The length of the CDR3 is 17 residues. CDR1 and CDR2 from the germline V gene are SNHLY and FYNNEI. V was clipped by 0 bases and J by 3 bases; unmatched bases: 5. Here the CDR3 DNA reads TGTGCCAGCAGTGAAGCGTACAGGGGACTCTATAATTCACCCCTCCACTTT. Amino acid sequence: CASSEAYRGLYNSPLHF.

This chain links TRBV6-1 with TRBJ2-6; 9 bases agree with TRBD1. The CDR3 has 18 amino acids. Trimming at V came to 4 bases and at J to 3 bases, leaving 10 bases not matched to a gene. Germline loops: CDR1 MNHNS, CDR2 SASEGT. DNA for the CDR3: TGTGCCAGCAGTGGCGGGACAGGGACCCGCGGTGGGGCCAACGTCCTGACTTTC. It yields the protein CASSGGTGTRGGANVLTF.

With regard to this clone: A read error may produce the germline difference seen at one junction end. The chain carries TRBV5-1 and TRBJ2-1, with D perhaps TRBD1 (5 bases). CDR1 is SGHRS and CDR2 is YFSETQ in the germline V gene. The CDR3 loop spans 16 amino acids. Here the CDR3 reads CASSLSTEASYNEQLF. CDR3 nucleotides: TGCGCCAGCAGCTTGTCGACAGAGGCTTCCTACAATGAGCAGCTCTTC.

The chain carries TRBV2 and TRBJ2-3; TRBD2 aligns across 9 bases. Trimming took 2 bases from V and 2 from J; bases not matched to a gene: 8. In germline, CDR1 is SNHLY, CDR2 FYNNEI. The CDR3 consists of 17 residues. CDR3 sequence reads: CASSEMASGVSTDTQYF. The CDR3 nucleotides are TGTGCCAGCAGTGAAATGGCTAGCGGGGTCTCCACAGATACGCAGTATTTT. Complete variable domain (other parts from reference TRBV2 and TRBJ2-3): EPEVTQTPSHQVTQMGQEVILRCVPISNHLYFYWYRQILGQKVEFLVSFYNNEISEKSEIFDDQFSVERPDGSNFTLKIRSTKLEDSAMYFCASSEMASGVSTDTQYFGPGTRLTVL.

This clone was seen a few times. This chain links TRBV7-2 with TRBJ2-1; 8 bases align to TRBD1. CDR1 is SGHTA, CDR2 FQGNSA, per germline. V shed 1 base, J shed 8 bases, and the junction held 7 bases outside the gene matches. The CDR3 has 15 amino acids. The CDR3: CASSLGGQGFDEQFF. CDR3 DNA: TGTGCCAGCAGCTTAGGAGGACAGGGATTCGATGAGCAGTTCTTC.

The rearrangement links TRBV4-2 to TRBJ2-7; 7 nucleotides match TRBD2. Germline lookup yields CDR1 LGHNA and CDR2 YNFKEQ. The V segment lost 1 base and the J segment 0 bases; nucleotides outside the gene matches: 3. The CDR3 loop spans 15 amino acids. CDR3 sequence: CASSQGLAYSYEQYF. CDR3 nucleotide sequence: TGTGCCAGCAGCCAAGGACTAGCTTACTCCTACGAGCAGTACTTC.

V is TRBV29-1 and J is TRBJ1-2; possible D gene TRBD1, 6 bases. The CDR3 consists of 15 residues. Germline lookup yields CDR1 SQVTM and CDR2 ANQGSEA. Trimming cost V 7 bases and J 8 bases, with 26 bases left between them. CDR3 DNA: TGCAGCGCCGCGAGAGGGGCAGGGGAAGGGAACGGCTACACCTTC. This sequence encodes CSAARGAGEGNGYTF.

The CDR3 sequence is CASSVGTGGQGITEAFF. In DNA, the CDR3 is TGTGCCAGTAGTGTGGGCACCGGGGGGCAGGGGATTACTGAAGCTTTCTTT. This rearrangement joins TRBV19 to TRBJ1-1, with TRBD1 as a possible D gene (6 bases). Germline lookup yields CDR1 LNHDA and CDR2 SQIVND (reference sequence). Trimming cost V 5 bases and J 5 bases, with 24 bases left between them. This CDR3 comprises 17 residues.

The CDR3 DNA reads TGTGCCAGCAGCCACCTAGCGGCCCGTCTCTACACAGATACGCAGTATTTT. This codes for CASSHLAARLYTDTQYF. The chain employs TRBV4-2 and TRBJ2-3; 7 bases are shared with TRBD2. CDR3 size: 17 residues. The J segment lost 2 bases and the V segment lost 3 bases, leaving 11 bases of the junction unmatched. Germline V lookup: CDR1 LGHNA, CDR2 YNFKEQ.

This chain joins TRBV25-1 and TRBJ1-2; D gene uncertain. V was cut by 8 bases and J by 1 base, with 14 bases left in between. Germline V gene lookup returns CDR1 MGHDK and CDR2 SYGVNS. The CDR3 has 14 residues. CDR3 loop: CASRGVGLNYGYTF. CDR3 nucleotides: TGTGCCAGCCGTGGGGTAGGACTTAACTATGGCTACACCTTC.

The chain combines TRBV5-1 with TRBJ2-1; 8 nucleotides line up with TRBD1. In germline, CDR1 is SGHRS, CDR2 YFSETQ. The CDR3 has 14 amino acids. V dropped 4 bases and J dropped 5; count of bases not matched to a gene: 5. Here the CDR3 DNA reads TGCGCCAGCAGCCTACAGGGGGTGGACAATGAGCAGTTCTTC. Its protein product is CASSLQGVDNEQFF.

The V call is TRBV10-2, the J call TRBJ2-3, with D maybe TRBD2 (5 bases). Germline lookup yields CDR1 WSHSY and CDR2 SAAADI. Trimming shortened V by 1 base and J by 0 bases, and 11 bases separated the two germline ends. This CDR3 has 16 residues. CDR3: CASSELRTGSTDTQYF. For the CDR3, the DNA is TGCGCCAGCAGTGAGTTGCGGACGGGGAGCACAGATACGCAGTATTTT.

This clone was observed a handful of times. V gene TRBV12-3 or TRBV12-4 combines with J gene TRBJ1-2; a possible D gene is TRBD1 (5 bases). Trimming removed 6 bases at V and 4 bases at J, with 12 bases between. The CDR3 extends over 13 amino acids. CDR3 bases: TGTGCCAGCAGCCTACGGGGGAGCTATGGCTACACCTTC. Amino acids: CASSLRGSYGYTF.

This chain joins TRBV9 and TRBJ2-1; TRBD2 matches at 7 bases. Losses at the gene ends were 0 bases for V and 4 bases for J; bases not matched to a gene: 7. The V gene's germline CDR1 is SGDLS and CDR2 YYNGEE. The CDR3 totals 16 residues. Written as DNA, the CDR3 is TGTGCCAGCAGCGTAGAGGCCCAGCGGGGATACAATGAGCAGTTCTTC. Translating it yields CASSVEAQRGYNEQFF.

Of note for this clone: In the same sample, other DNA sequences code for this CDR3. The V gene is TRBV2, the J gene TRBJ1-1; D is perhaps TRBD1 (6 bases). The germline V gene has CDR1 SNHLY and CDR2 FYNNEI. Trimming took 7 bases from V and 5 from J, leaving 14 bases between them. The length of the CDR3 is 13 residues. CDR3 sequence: CASKYRGGTEAFF. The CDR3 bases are TGTGCCAGCAAATATAGGGGGGGAACTGAAGCTTTCTTT.

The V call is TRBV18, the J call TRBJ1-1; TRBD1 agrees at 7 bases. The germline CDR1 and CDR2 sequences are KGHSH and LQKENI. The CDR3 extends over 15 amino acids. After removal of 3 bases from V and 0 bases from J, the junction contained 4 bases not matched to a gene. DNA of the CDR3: TGTGCCAGCTCACCGGGACAGAACATGAACACTGAAGCTTTCTTT. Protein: CASSPGQNMNTEAFF.

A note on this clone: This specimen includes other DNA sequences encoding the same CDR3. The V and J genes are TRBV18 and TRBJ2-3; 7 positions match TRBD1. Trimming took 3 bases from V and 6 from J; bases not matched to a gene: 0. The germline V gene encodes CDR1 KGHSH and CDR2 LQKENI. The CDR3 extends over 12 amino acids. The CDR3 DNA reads TGTGCCAGCTCACCGACAGGGGATACGCAGTATTTT. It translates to CASSPTGDTQYF.

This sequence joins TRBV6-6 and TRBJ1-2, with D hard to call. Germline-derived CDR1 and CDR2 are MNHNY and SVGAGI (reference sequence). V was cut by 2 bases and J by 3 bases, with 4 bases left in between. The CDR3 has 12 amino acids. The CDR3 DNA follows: TGTGCCAGCAGTTACCCAGACTATGGCTACACCTTC. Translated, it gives CASSYPDYGYTF.

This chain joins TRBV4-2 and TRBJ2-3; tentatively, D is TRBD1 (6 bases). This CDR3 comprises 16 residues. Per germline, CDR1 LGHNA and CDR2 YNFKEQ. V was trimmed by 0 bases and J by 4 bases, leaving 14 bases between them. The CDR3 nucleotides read TGTGCCAGCAGCCAAGACGTGGGACCAGGGGCAGATACGCAGTATTTT. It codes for CASSQDVGPGADTQYF.

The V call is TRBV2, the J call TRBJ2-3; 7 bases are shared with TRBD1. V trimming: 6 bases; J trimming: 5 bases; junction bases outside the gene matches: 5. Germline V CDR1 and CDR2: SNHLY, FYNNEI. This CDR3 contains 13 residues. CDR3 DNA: TGTGCCAGCAGGACAGGGAGTAGAGATACGCAGTATTTT. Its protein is CASRTGSRDTQYF.